The rows below give T cell receptor beta chains drawn from one sample of a study of molecular identifiers for immune sequencing clone quantification. MiXCR, run by TCRdb on the PCR reads, gives a single entry per CDR3 protein. The sample lists 300,000 to 400,000 distinct CDR3 sequences, about 20% seen once, with approximately 0.85% in the top ten. Sequenced sample: naive CD8+ T cells from blood, with Jurkat cell RNA spiked in. The receptors were sampled from a human donor in good health. Some libraries in this study had Jurkat cell RNA spiked in. The CDR3 runs from the conserved cysteine through the conserved F or W. D genes are given only for firm matches. Size is omitted from some rows. Given values are once, few, many or a class for expanded clones.

>TRBJ1-4|many|TRBV7-9|TRBD1
TGTGCCAGCAGCTCTCAGGGGGTGAATGAAAAACTGTTTTTT
CASSSQGVNEKLFF
>TRBJ2-7|few|TRBV14|-
TGTGCCAGCAGCCCAGGAAACTACTACGAGCAGTACTTC
CASSPGNYYEQYF
>TRBJ2-7|many|TRBV28|-
TGTGCCAGCAGTCCCCAGGTGCAGGACTACGAGCAGTACTTC
CASSPQVQDYEQYF
>TRBJ2-1|few|TRBV19|TRBD2
TGTGCCAGTAGCTCTAGCGGATGCAATGAGCAGTTCTTC
CASSSSGCNEQFF
>TRBJ2-5|many|TRBV5-4|TRBD2
TGTGCCAGCACCTCCAGAGCGGGAGCGGGGGAGACCCAGTACTTC
CASTSRAGAGETQYF
>TRBJ1-5|many|TRBV9|-
TGTGCCAGCGGAGACAGGAATCAGCCCCAGCATTTT
CASGDRNQPQHF
>TRBJ2-7|many|TRBV5-4|-
TGTGCCAGCAGCTTAAGGGGGGACCTCTACGAGCAGTACTTC
CASSLRGDLYEQYF
>TRBJ2-3|many|TRBV12-3/TRBV12-4|TRBD2
TGTGCCAGCAGTTTGGGGGTAGCGGGACCAAGCACAGATACGCAGTATTTT
CASSLGVAGPSTDTQYF
>TRBJ2-5|many|TRBV4-1|-
TGCGCCAGCAGCCTCGGACCGCAAGAGACCCAGTACTTC
CASSLGPQETQYF
>TRBJ1-1|many|TRBV20-1|-
TGCAGTGCCAACCCCGTATTAGCAATGAACACTGAAGCTTTCTTT
CSANPVLAMNTEAFF
>TRBJ1-1|few|TRBV6-5|TRBD1
TGTGCCAGCAGTTACAGACAGGGATTTCTTGCTGAAGCTTTCTTT
CASSYRQGFLAEAFF
>TRBJ1-1|few|TRBV6-2/TRBV6-3|-
TGTGCCAGCAGTTACTCGATGGGACTAGAAGCTTTCTTT
CASSYSMGLEAFF
>TRBJ1-1|many|TRBV14|-
TGTGCCAGCACCACCACGGCCGCGACTGAAGCTTTCTTT
CASTTTAATEAFF
>TRBJ2-6|once|TRBV4-3|-
TGCGCCAGCAGCCAAGATTCCTGGAGGGACTCCTCCGGGGCCAACGTCCTGACTTTC
CASSQDSWRDSSGANVLTF
>TRBJ2-2|many|TRBV27|-
TGTGCCAGCATTGGGCAGAACACCGGGGAGCTGTTTTTT
CASIGQNTGELFF
>TRBJ1-1|few|TRBV20-1|-
TGCAGTGCTAGAACCGACCGGGGGGCTCTCTTT
CSARTDRGALF
>TRBJ2-3|-|TRBV9|TRBD2
TGTGCCAGCAGCCCCGGACTAGCAGCCCTTCCCACAGATACGCAGTATTTT
CASSPGLAALPTDTQYF